A single sample gave rise to the 16 T cell receptor beta chains below, sequenced in a study of cytomegalovirus exposure and HLA in healthy donors. Use of 60 Vbeta and 13 Jbeta primers characterized the PCR. Profiled with immunoSEQ multiplex PCR; TCRdb holds only in-frame clones, not every one. The sample carries 150,000 to 200,000 clones, more than 75% recorded once. Specimen: PBMCs. These receptor sequences come from a male donor in good health and CMV-seronegative.

The chain employs TRBV5-1 and TRBJ1-2; D remains ambiguous. The length of the CDR3 is 17 residues. CDR1 is SGHRS, CDR2 YFSETQ, per germline. V was shortened by 4 bases and J by 3 bases, with 22 bases between the two germline ends. The CDR3 sequence is CASSPTAGGSLDYGYTF. The CDR3, as DNA: TGCGCCAGCAGCCCTACTGCAGGCGGGAGTTTAGACTATGGCTACACCTTC.

The rearrangement links TRBV2 to TRBJ2-5; 9 bases agree with TRBD2. Germline V gene data show CDR1 as SNHLY and CDR2 as FYNNEI. V lost 4 bases to trimming and J lost 3 bases; unmatched junction nucleotides: 0. This CDR3 contains 13 residues. In DNA, the CDR3 is TGTGCCAGCAGTGGACTAGCGGAAGAGACCCAGTACTTC. Protein sequence: CASSGLAEETQYF.

The V call is TRBV12-1, the J call TRBJ1-2; TRBD1 is the table's D call and was not checked against the DNA. TRBV12-1 constitutes a pseudogene. The CDR3 is 14 amino acids. CDR3 protein: CASSFRGFNYGYTF. CDR3 coding DNA: TGTGCCAGCAGCTTTAGGGGGTTTAACTATGGCTACACCTTC.

The chain joins TRBV27 to TRBJ2-5, with a possible D match to TRBD2 (6 bases). The CDR3 spans 13 residues. Germline V gene data show CDR1 as MNHEY and CDR2 as SMNVEV (reference sequence). V dropped 3 bases and J dropped 2 bases, with 7 bases sitting between them. The CDR3 loop reads CASSFSGQETQYF. The CDR3 DNA reads as TGTGCCAGCAGTTTTAGCGGACAAGAGACCCAGTACTTC.

V usage is TRBV6-4 and J usage is TRBJ2-1; D call uncertain. V was shortened by 7 bases and J by 0 bases, with 10 bases between the two germline ends. The CDR3 length is 14 residues. Germline V gene sequence: CDR1 MRHNA, CDR2 SNTAGT. The CDR3 is CASIPAPSYNEQFF. The CDR3, as DNA: TGTGCCAGCATCCCAGCGCCCTCCTACAATGAGCAGTTCTTC.

V gene TRBV5-1 combines with J gene TRBJ2-3; D is unresolved. V was cut by 0 bases and J by 5 bases, with 16 bases left in between. Germline CDR1 and CDR2: SGHRS and YFSETQ. CDR3 length: 16 amino acids. CDR3 sequence reads: CASSLGSGPTQDTQYF. The CDR3, as DNA: TGCGCCAGCAGCTTGGGGTCAGGCCCGACCCAAGATACGCAGTATTTT.

V gene TRBV7-9 combines with J gene TRBJ2-2; 9 bases are a match to TRBD1. CDR3 length: 17 residues. V lost 5 bases to trimming and J lost 4 bases; unmatched junction nucleotides: 11. CDR1 and CDR2 (germline): SEHNR, FQNEAQ (reference sequence). The CDR3, as DNA: TGTGCCAGCAGCCTCCCGGGGGGACAGGGATCCACCGGGGAGCTGTTTTTT. Residues: CASSLPGGQGSTGELFF.

The rearrangement uses TRBV4-3 and TRBJ1-5; 9 bases line up with TRBD1. The CDR3 is 18 residues long. V lost 0 bases to trimming and J lost 1 base; unmatched junction nucleotides: 7. Germline CDR1 reads LGHNA; CDR2 reads YSLEER. CDR3 sequence: CASSQDLPGTGSNQPQHF. Written as DNA, the CDR3 is TGCGCCAGCAGCCAAGATCTCCCCGGGACAGGGAGCAATCAGCCCCAGCATTTT.

The chain joins TRBV14 to TRBJ1-1; D is possibly TRBD1 (6 bases). Per the germline V gene, CDR1 is SGHDN and CDR2 is FVKESK. The CDR3 sequence is 13 residues long. The V end lost 6 bases, the J end lost 3 bases, and 11 bases lay between the germline ends. The CDR3 protein is CASRIQGYTEAFF. CDR3 nucleotide sequence: TGTGCCAGCAGGATACAGGGCTACACTGAAGCTTTCTTT.

The chain employs TRBV14 and TRBJ1-4; 8 nucleotides align to TRBD1. The CDR3 spans 14 residues. Germline V CDR1 and CDR2: SGHDN, FVKESK. J was trimmed by 8 bases and V by 1 base; bases with no gene match: 3. The CDR3 region is CASSQGQGTEKLFF. In DNA, the CDR3 is TGTGCCAGCAGCCAAGGACAGGGGACCGAAAAACTGTTTTTT.

This clone showed up just a few times. In nucleotides, the CDR3 is TGTGCCAGCAGCCCTAGCGGGACAGTATACTATGGCTACACCTTC. Residues: CASSPSGTVYYGYTF. V usage is TRBV7-2 and J usage is TRBJ1-2, with 7 bases lining up with TRBD1. Per germline, CDR1 SGHTA and CDR2 FQGNSA. This CDR3 contains 15 residues. J was trimmed by 3 bases and V by 5 bases; bases with no gene match: 9.

This chain joins TRBV6-5 and TRBJ2-3; 9 nucleotides align to TRBD2. Germline CDR1 reads MNHEY; CDR2 reads SVGAGI. This CDR3 region has 14 residues. After removal of 5 bases from V and 7 bases from J, the junction contained 7 bases not matched to a gene. Written as DNA, the CDR3 is TGTGCCAGCAGTCAGCGGGAGGAACGGAATACGCAGTATTTT. Encoded protein: CASSQREERNTQYF.

This CDR3 reads CASQLGPWSGRAYEQYF. CDR3 DNA: TGTGCCAGTCAGCTTGGGCCCTGGAGCGGGCGGGCCTACGAGCAGTACTTC. The rearrangement links TRBV5-5 to TRBJ2-7, with a tentative D call TRBD2 (6 bases). The CDR3 runs 17 residues. CDR1 SGHKS and CDR2 YYEKEE come from the germline V gene (reference sequence). Trimming pared 8 bases from V and 2 bases from J, leaving 26 bases between.

The CDR3 reads CASSLEQGALNTEAFF. DNA of the CDR3: TGTGCCAGCTCACTAGAACAGGGGGCACTGAACACTGAAGCTTTCTTT. The chain couples TRBV18 to TRBJ1-1, with 9 positions matching TRBD1. The V segment lost 4 bases and the J segment 0 bases; nucleotides outside the gene matches: 6. The germline gives CDR1 KGHSH, CDR2 LQKENI. This CDR3 contains 16 residues.

The rearrangement uses TRBV28 and TRBJ1-2; D is unclear. This CDR3 has 12 residues. Germline lookup yields CDR1 MDHEN and CDR2 SYDVKM. The V end lost 6 bases, the J end lost 2 bases, and 7 bases lay between the germline ends. The CDR3 nucleotides read TGTGCCAGCAGGTCCATGAACTATGGCTACACCTTC. It yields the protein CASRSMNYGYTF.

This clone showed up just a few times. The V gene is TRBV11-1, the J gene TRBJ1-1, with a possible D match to TRBD1 (5 bases). Germline V lookup: CDR1 SGHAT, CDR2 FQDESV (reference sequence). V lost 2 bases, J lost 3 bases, and 10 bases lay in between. This CDR3 is 14 amino acids long. In DNA form, the CDR3 reads TGTGCCAGCAGCTTAAGACAGATGTACACTGAAGCTTTCTTT. It codes for CASSLRQMYTEAFF.